The 7 T cell receptor beta chains listed next were all sequenced from one sample in a study of T cell responses to AZD1222 COVID-19 vaccine. Profiled with immunoSEQ multiplex PCR; TCRdb holds only in-frame clones, not every one. This table holds fewer than 120,000 clones, 94% found once. The sequenced sample was peripheral blood, obtained 28 days after the second AZD1222 dose. The receptors stem from an adult who received the AZD1222 COVID-19 vaccine.

The chain employs TRBV7-2 and TRBJ2-5; no firm D call. Germline V gene lookup returns CDR1 SGHTA and CDR2 FQGNSA. There are 13 residues in the CDR3. Trimming took 4 bases from V and 5 from J, leaving 11 bases between them. The CDR3 bases are TGTGCCAGCAGCTCAGACTTTTGGGAGACCCAGTACTTC. Translated, it gives CASSSDFWETQYF.

This chain uses TRBV11-2 with TRBJ2-7; D is ambiguous. Germline V lookup: CDR1 SGHAT, CDR2 FQNNGV. With 0 bases removed from V and 3 bases from J, the gap between germline ends came to 9 bases. The CDR3 contains 14 residues. The CDR3 reads CASSLDGLRYEQYF. The DNA of the CDR3 is TGTGCCAGCAGCTTAGATGGCCTACGCTACGAGCAGTACTTC.

The genes are TRBV6-2 or TRBV6-3 and TRBJ1-1; D call uncertain. CDR1 is MNHEY, CDR2 SVGEGT, per germline. V lost 2 bases to trimming and J lost 1 base, with 5 bases between them. The CDR3 is 13 residues long. DNA for the CDR3: TGTGCCAGCAGTTACAGCAAGAACACTGAAGCTTTCTTT. It encodes CASSYSKNTEAFF.

The genes are TRBV18 and TRBJ1-2; no definite D call. The germline V gene encodes CDR1 KGHSH and CDR2 LQKENI. CDR3 length: 14 residues. Trimming pared 0 bases from V and 7 bases from J, leaving 12 bases between. The DNA of the CDR3 is TGTGCCAGCTCACCACCGTTCAACCAGGCTGGCTACACCTTC. Translated, it gives CASSPPFNQAGYTF.

This chain links TRBV5-6 with TRBJ1-1; possible D gene TRBD1, 6 bases. From germline, CDR1 is SGHDT and CDR2 YYEEEE. The CDR3 is 14 residues long. Trimming shortened V by 7 bases and J by 6 bases, and 19 bases separated the two germline ends. The DNA of the CDR3 is TGTGCCAGCCAGCCACGGACTGGACAGTCTGAAGCTTTCTTT. Translation: CASQPRTGQSEAFF.

The chain has TRBV14 and TRBJ2-7; unclear D gene. The CDR3 runs to 14 residues. Trimming took off 1 base at V and 10 bases at J, with 17 bases between the two ends. Germline values: CDR1 SGHDN, CDR2 FVKESK. DNA of the CDR3: TGTGCCAGCAGCCAAGTTCCCTACCCTGGAGTTCAGTACTTC. Amino acids: CASSQVPYPGVQYF.

This sequence joins TRBV4-1 and TRBJ1-3, with 8 bases matching TRBD1. Germline assignment: CDR1 MGHRA and CDR2 YSYEKL. This CDR3 region has 17 residues. The V segment lost 0 bases and the J segment 2 bases; nucleotides outside the gene matches: 6. The CDR3 loop reads CASSQDRNRGTGNTIYF. As DNA, the CDR3 is TGCGCCAGCAGCCAAGATCGTAACAGGGGGACTGGAAACACCATATATTTT.